The 20 T cell receptor beta chains reported below all come from one sample, sequenced in a study of T cell changes during pregnancy in multiple sclerosis. Data came from immunoSEQ multiplex PCR; TCRdb stores just in-frame clones and leaves some out. This repertoire shows over 60,000 clones, over 85% found once; its top ten account for approximately 0.93%. The sample in question was peripheral blood, obtained in the first trimester of pregnancy. The receptors derive from a female donor with multiple sclerosis, enrolled in a pregnancy study.

A single count supports this clone. The chain employs TRBV5-1 and TRBJ2-7; 10 bases are shared with TRBD1. The CDR3 length is 14 residues. Germline-derived CDR1 and CDR2 are SGHRS and YFSETQ. J lost 3 bases, V lost 7 bases, and 7 bases had no gene match. CDR3 protein: CASAKTGGFYEQYF. The CDR3, as DNA: TGCGCCAGCGCCAAGACAGGGGGCTTCTACGAGCAGTACTTC.

This chain joins TRBV18 and TRBJ2-7; 7 bases are a match to TRBD1. The V segment lost 1 base and the J segment 3 bases; nucleotides outside the gene matches: 3. Per the germline V gene, CDR1 is KGHSH and CDR2 is LQKENI. This CDR3 is built from 14 residues. CDR3 region: CASSPRDRVYEQYF. Here the CDR3 DNA reads TGTGCCAGCTCACCACGAGACAGGGTCTACGAGCAGTACTTC.

The CDR3 loop is CASRQDAGRNYGYTF. CDR3 coding DNA: TGCGCCAGCAGGCAGGACGCGGGAAGAAACTATGGCTACACCTTC. J is TRBJ1-2 and V is TRBV5-1; D is uncertain. Germline V gives CDR1 SGHRS, CDR2 YFSETQ. This CDR3 contains 15 residues. V dropped 5 bases and J dropped 2 bases, with 16 bases sitting between them.

The chain couples TRBV5-1 to TRBJ2-3; D gene uncertain. Germline V gene data show CDR1 as SGHRS and CDR2 as YFSETQ. The V end was cut by 0 bases, the J end by 4 bases, with 12 bases between. This CDR3 region has 15 residues. The CDR3: CASSLGAVTADTQYF. CDR3 nucleotide sequence: TGCGCCAGCAGCTTGGGTGCGGTGACGGCAGATACGCAGTATTTT.

The sample holds one count of this clone. The chain carries TRBV30 and TRBJ1-5; D is ambiguous. Germline V gives CDR1 GTSNPN, CDR2 SVGIG (reference sequence). The CDR3 is 15 amino acids. V lost 0 bases and J lost 2, with 11 bases in between. Here the CDR3 reads CAWSVGGAGNQPQHF. CDR3 in DNA: TGTGCCTGGAGTGTCGGCGGAGCGGGCAATCAGCCCCAGCATTTT.

This chain uses TRBV6-5 with TRBJ2-3; 7 nucleotides agree with TRBD1. With V trimmed by 8 bases and J by 8 bases, 16 bases remained unmatched. Germline CDR1 and CDR2: MNHEY and SVGAGI. CDR3 length: 15 amino acids. The CDR3 here is CASHRRGGLPGTQYF. The CDR3 coding sequence is TGTGCCAGCCATAGGCGAGGGGGCCTCCCCGGTACGCAGTATTTT.

The chain carries TRBV4-2 and TRBJ1-5; no clear D. V lost 1 base, J lost 8 bases, and 12 bases lay in between. Germline CDR1 and CDR2: LGHNA and YNFKEQ. The CDR3 extends over 14 amino acids. The CDR3 bases are TGTGCCAGCAGCCAAGGGGCAGGATTGGAGCCCCAGCATTTT. It specifies CASSQGAGLEPQHF.

This clone came up once. The chain couples TRBV10-3 to TRBJ1-1; D gene unclear. Between the trimmed V and J ends, which lost 3 bases and 0 bases, there was a span of 8 bases. The germline gives CDR1 ENHRY, CDR2 SYGVKD. This CDR3 has 14 residues. DNA of the CDR3: TGTGCCATCAGTGATTCAGGAATGAACACTGAAGCTTTCTTT. It translates to CAISDSGMNTEAFF.

This chain joins TRBV2 and TRBJ2-5; 10 nucleotides align to TRBD2. The J call may be faulty, since TRBJ2-7 better matches the DNA end. The CDR3 consists of 16 residues. The germline gives CDR1 SNHLY, CDR2 FYNNEI. The CDR3 is CASSEAPRTSGYEQYF. CDR3 nucleotide sequence: TGTGCCAGCAGTGAAGCGCCTAGGACTAGCGGCTACGAGCAGTACTTC.

This chain links TRBV6-1 with TRBJ2-2, with D unresolved. Trimming removed 4 bases at V and 1 base at J, with 7 bases between. This CDR3 is 14 amino acids long. CDR1 is MNHNS, CDR2 SASEGT, per germline. The DNA for the CDR3 is TGTGCCAGCAGTGTTTGGCAGAACACCGGGGAGCTGTTTTTT. The encoded protein is CASSVWQNTGELFF.

This chain links TRBV7-6 with TRBJ2-5, with TRBD1 identical over 9 bases. The CDR3 has 15 residues. The V segment lost 7 bases and the J segment 0 bases; nucleotides outside the gene matches: 6. Germline V gene data show CDR1 as SGHVS and CDR2 as FNYEAQ. DNA for the CDR3: TGTGCCAGCACCGGAGGGACAGGGTACCAAGAGACCCAGTACTTC. This translates into CASTGGTGYQETQYF.

The chain couples TRBV12-5 to TRBJ2-7, with D unclear. Per the germline V gene, CDR1 is LGHNT and CDR2 is FRNRAP. V was pared by 3 bases and J by 3 bases, with 6 bases between. The CDR3 sequence is 12 residues long. Here the CDR3 DNA reads TGTGCTAGTGGTTTCGGTGACTACGAGCAGTACTTC. Protein sequence: CASGFGDYEQYF.

Here the CDR3 DNA reads TGTGCCAGTATGGGGACTAGCGGGGCCCCGGGTGGAGATACGCAGTATTTT. Its protein is CASMGTSGAPGGDTQYF. V usage is TRBV19 and J usage is TRBJ2-3; the match to TRBD2 covers 13 bases. This CDR3 spans 17 amino acids. V lost 7 bases to trimming and J lost 5 bases; unmatched junction nucleotides: 12. Germline lookup yields CDR1 LNHDA and CDR2 SQIVND (reference sequence).

This CDR3 is CASRKGGTSTDTQYF. CDR3 sequence (DNA): TGTGCCAGCAGGAAGGGGGGGACTAGCACAGATACGCAGTATTTT. This chain connects TRBV2 to TRBJ2-3; weak D call: TRBD2 (7 bases). V was cut by 6 bases and J by 0 bases, with 13 bases left in between. There are 15 residues in the CDR3. Germline CDR1 reads SNHLY; CDR2 reads FYNNEI.

V is TRBV15 and J is TRBJ2-5; D remains unclear. This CDR3 comprises 15 residues. Germline loops: CDR1 LNHNV, CDR2 YYDKDF (reference sequence). Between the trimmed V and J ends, which lost 0 bases and 3 bases, there was a span of 11 bases. Written as DNA, the CDR3 is TGTGCCACCAGCAGAGACCTTATTTTAAAAGAGACCCAGTACTTC. It is translated as CATSRDLILKETQYF.

The chain has TRBV4-3 and TRBJ2-1, with TRBD2 identical over 7 bases. Trimming removed 3 bases from V and 5 bases from J; junction bases left unmatched: 10. Germline lookup yields CDR1 LGHNA and CDR2 YSLEER. The CDR3 totals 16 residues. CDR3 sequence reads: CASSQGTTATHNEQFF. For the CDR3, the DNA is TGCGCCAGCAGCCAGGGGACTACCGCTACTCACAATGAGCAGTTCTTC.

The rearrangement joins TRBV25-1 to TRBJ1-1; the D gene is possibly TRBD1 (6 bases). The CDR3 spans 17 residues. Trimming left V 6 bases short and J 4 bases short, with 24 bases between. Germline V lookup: CDR1 MGHDK, CDR2 SYGVNS. Written as DNA, the CDR3 is TGTGCCAGCAGGGGGGACAAGGGGTTGGGGCTTTTCACTGAAGCTTTCTTT. The encoded protein is CASRGDKGLGLFTEAFF.

The chain has TRBV5-1 and TRBJ1-5, with D possibly TRBD1 on 5 matching bases. CDR3 length: 13 residues. Germline V gene sequence: CDR1 SGHRS, CDR2 YFSETQ. V lost 0 bases and J 5 bases, leaving 6 bases between the germline ends. DNA for the CDR3: TGCGCCAGCAGCTTGGGGGGGGATCAGCCCCAGCATTTT. It codes for CASSLGGDQPQHF.

The count of this clone is one. The gene calls are TRBV5-4 and TRBJ2-7; D gene unclear. Looked up from germline, CDR1 is SGHNT and CDR2 is YYREEE (reference sequence). The CDR3 runs 13 residues. The V and J ends lost 3 bases and 0 bases respectively, with 7 bases between them. CDR3 in amino acids: CASSWPFSYEQYF. CDR3 nucleotides: TGTGCCAGCAGCTGGCCTTTCTCCTACGAGCAGTACTTC. The full variable domain, its missing parts supplied by reference TRBV5-4 and TRBJ2-7, is ETGVTQSPTHLIKTRGQQVTLRCSSQSGHNTVSWYQQALGQGPQFIFQYYREEENGRGNFPPRFSGLQFPNYSSELNVNALELDDSALYLCASSWPFSYEQYFGPGTRLTVT.

The chain carries TRBV6-5 and TRBJ2-1; D is possibly TRBD1 (6 bases). Per the germline V gene, CDR1 is MNHEY and CDR2 is SVGAGI. Trimming took off 0 bases at V and 10 bases at J, with 13 bases between the two ends. The CDR3 runs 14 residues. The CDR3 bases are TGTGCCAGCAGTTACTCGTCACCGGGGACAGAGCAGTTCTTC. It specifies CASSYSSPGTEQFF.